A selection of T cell receptor beta chains follows, all from one sample in a study of cytomegalovirus exposure and HLA in healthy donors. TCRdb's table, derived via immunoSEQ multiplex PCR, lists solely in-frame clones and lacks some. This repertoire shows roughly 160,000 clones, roughly 80% found once; its top ten account for nearly 2.5%. Sequenced: PBMCs. These receptor sequences come from a male donor in good health and CMV-seronegative. Each CDR3 is given without its conserved first and last residue. Only some rows state a clone size, as once, few, many or a class for expanded clones.

clone size	J gene	V gene	CDR3 protein
once	TRBJ2-7	TRBV7-6	ASSLGGPSYEQY
-	TRBJ1-5	TRBV7-9	SSSLGGYYSNQPQH
-	TRBJ2-7	TRBV5-4	ASSLPPGLAEYEQY
-	TRBJ2-1	TRBV5-1	ASSFSGGAWNEQF
-	TRBJ1-5	TRBV28	ASSSPGKPQH
-	TRBJ2-3	TRBV30	AWSGGQSTDTQY
-	TRBJ1-3	TRBV19	ASSTSDRDLWGNTIY
-	TRBJ2-3	TRBV18	ASSPPDRGPPDTQY
once	TRBJ2-7	TRBV4-1	ASSQVSPRGTFYEQY
-	TRBJ2-5	TRBV6-1	ASSADRGRWETQY
-	TRBJ1-1	TRBV4-3	ASSQVLGGNTEAF
-	TRBJ1-2	TRBV7-9	ASSFGTGGGGYT
-	TRBJ2-5	TRBV18	ASSPPEGARETQY
-	TRBJ2-3	TRBV28	ASFPPATSGSPPDTQY
-	TRBJ2-5	TRBV27	ASSSPSGTRKETQY
-	TRBJ2-7	TRBV19	ASTFQASGIYEQY
few	TRBJ1-1	TRBV5-1	ASSSGQGAGAF
-	TRBJ1-2	TRBV6-5	ASRPGQWNYGYP
-	TRBJ1-5	TRBV19	ASRGGNRGHQPQH
-	TRBJ2-7	TRBV6-1	ASTPGLLGVYEQY
-	TRBJ2-1	TRBV18	ASSPQTGYNEQF
-	TRBJ1-4	TRBV30	AWSSRPGQFNEKLF
-	TRBJ1-1	TRBV7-9	ASAVNTEAF
once	TRBJ1-6	TRBV5-8	ASSLYREAPLH
-	TRBJ1-5	TRBV10-3	AIRGGVDQPQH
-	TRBJ2-7	TRBV6-4	ASPDRAHEQY
-	TRBJ1-1	TRBV6-6	ASSYSEGDTEAF
-	TRBJ1-1	TRBV7-8	ASSLSQGRAF
once	TRBJ2-5	TRBV2	ASSPGQGEGETQY
few	TRBJ1-1	TRBV2	ASSATGGMTEAF
-	TRBJ2-5	TRBV7-2	ASSFGGGGQETQY
-	TRBJ1-2	TRBV6-5	ASGRRDGYT
-	TRBJ2-3	TRBV9	ASSVAPTSGTDTQY
few	TRBJ1-4	TRBV15	ATSRDRDRGKLF
-	TRBJ1-6	TRBV5-4	ASSRTGVRDSPLH
few	TRBJ2-7	TRBV4-1	ASSQDRPGTVVHEQY
-	TRBJ2-7	TRBV11-2	ASSLGGTGGYEQY